This T cell receptor (beta chain) originates from a study of blood T cell repertoires in COVID-19. Whole-study context: Specimens from acute and convalescent COVID-19 originated in the United States, Italy and Spain. PBMCs, B-cell-depleted T cells, or T cells provided the cDNA or gDNA that made up the material.

Assay: immunoSEQ multiplex PCR; the TCRdb copy retains only in-frame clones and omits some. The sample includes roughly 67,000 clones, around 85% seen only once; the top ten take 3.5% to 5.5%. Germline V lookup: CDR1 MNHEY, CDR2 SMNVEV (reference sequence). Trimming at V came to 5 bases and at J to 7 bases, leaving 9 bases not matched to a gene. This CDR3 contains 15 residues. The source material was peripheral blood. The TCR originated in a man between 50 and 59 years old with active COVID-19. The chain joins TRBV27 to TRBJ2-7, with 12 positions matching TRBD2. The CDR3 loop reads CASSPLAGGWLEQYF. Here the CDR3 DNA reads TGTGCCAGCAGTCCACTAGCGGGGGGTTGGTTGGAGCAGTACTTC.